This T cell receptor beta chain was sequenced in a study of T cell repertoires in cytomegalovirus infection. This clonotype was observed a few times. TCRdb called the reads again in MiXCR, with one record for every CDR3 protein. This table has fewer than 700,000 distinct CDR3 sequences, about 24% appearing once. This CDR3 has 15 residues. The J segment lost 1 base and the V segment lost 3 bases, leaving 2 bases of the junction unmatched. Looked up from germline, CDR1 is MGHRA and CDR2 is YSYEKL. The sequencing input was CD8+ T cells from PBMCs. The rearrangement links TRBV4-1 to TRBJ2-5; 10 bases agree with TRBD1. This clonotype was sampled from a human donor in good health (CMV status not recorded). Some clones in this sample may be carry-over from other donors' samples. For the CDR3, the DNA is TGCGCCAGCAGCCATGGGACAGGGGCCCAAGAGACCCAGTACTTC. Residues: CASSHGTGAQETQYF.